A single sample is the source of the 7 T cell receptor beta chains below, sequenced in a study of blood T cell repertoires in COVID-19. Sequenced by immunoSEQ multiplex PCR; TCRdb stores in-frame clones only, minus some. The repertoire holds about 300,000 clones, with roughly 86% as singletons. Sequenced input: peripheral blood. The receptor source for this set is a woman in her forties or fifties with acute or convalescent COVID-19.

CDR3 DNA sequence: TGTGCCAGCAGCGCTGATCCGGGAAGTGGAGACATTCAGTACTTC. Its protein product is CASSADPGSGDIQYF. The J gene is TRBJ2-4, the V gene TRBV9; perhaps TRBD2 as D (5 bases). Trimming shortened V by 3 bases and J by 8 bases, and 18 bases separated the two germline ends. Germline V gives CDR1 SGDLS, CDR2 YYNGEE. The CDR3 covers 15 residues.

This chain links TRBV29-1 with TRBJ1-1, with 9 bases fitting TRBD1. This CDR3 has 14 amino acids. V lost 3 bases and J lost 8; bases outside the gene matches: 10. The germline CDR1 and CDR2 sequences are SQVTM and ANQGSEA. CDR3 in amino acids: CSVDESGQGAEAFF. CDR3 DNA sequence: TGCAGCGTTGATGAGTCGGGACAGGGAGCGGAAGCTTTCTTT.

V and J are TRBV30 and TRBJ1-4; TRBD1 is a possible D gene (5 bases). Per the germline V gene, CDR1 is GTSNPN and CDR2 is SVGIG (reference sequence). There are 17 residues in the CDR3. The ends were cut back, 2 bases at V and 0 bases at J, with 16 bases in the middle. CDR3 region: CAWSSGEGTSTNEKLFF. CDR3 in DNA: TGTGCCTGGAGTTCGGGGGAGGGGACTTCAACTAATGAAAAACTGTTTTTT.

This clone came up once. This rearrangement joins TRBV28 to TRBJ1-5, with 10 bases that match TRBD1. V shed 3 bases, J shed 2 bases, and the junction held 7 bases outside the gene matches. The CDR3 totals 17 residues. Germline V gene lookup returns CDR1 MDHEN and CDR2 SYDVKM. The CDR3 nucleotides are TGTGCCAGCAGTTTCCGGCGGGACAGGGGAGGCAATCAGCCCCAGCATTTT. Protein sequence: CASSFRRDRGGNQPQHF.

CDR3 DNA: TGTGCCATAGCGGACAGGGAATTCGGTGAGCAGTTCTTC. Translation gives CAIADREFGEQFF. V gene TRBV10-3 combines with J gene TRBJ2-1; 8 bases are a match to TRBD1. CDR1 is ENHRY and CDR2 is SYGVKD in the germline V gene. The CDR3 is 13 amino acids. V was pared by 9 bases and J by 9 bases, with 10 bases of the junction left unmatched.

V usage is TRBV16 and J usage is TRBJ1-1, with D possibly being TRBD1 (6 bases). This CDR3 has 15 amino acids. Trimming shortened V by 0 bases and J by 5 bases, and 13 bases separated the two germline ends. Germline CDR1 is KGHSY and CDR2 is FQNENV. CDR3: CASSQSVGRGTEAFF. Here the CDR3 DNA reads TGTGCCAGCAGCCAATCTGTCGGCAGGGGTACTGAAGCTTTCTTT.

This clone was observed once. The chain is built from TRBV10-3 and TRBJ1-4; D is unresolved. There are 11 residues in the CDR3. CDR1 is ENHRY, CDR2 SYGVKD, per germline. Trimming shortened V by 5 bases and J by 6 bases, and 4 bases separated the two germline ends. The CDR3 region has the DNA TGTGCCATCAGTTCAGATGAAAAACTGTTTTTT. As protein: CAISSDEKLFF.